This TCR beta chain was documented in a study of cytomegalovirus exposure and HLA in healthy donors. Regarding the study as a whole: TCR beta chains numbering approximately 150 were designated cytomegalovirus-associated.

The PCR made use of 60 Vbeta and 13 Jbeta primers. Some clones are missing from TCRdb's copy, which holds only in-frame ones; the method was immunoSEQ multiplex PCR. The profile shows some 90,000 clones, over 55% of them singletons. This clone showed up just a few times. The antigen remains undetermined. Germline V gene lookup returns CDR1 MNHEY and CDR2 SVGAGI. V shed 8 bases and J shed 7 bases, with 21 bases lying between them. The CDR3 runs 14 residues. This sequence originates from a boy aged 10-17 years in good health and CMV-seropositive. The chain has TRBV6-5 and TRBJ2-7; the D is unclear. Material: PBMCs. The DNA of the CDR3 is TGTGCCAGCTACCAAGGCCCTAACTCGAGGGAGCAGTACTTC. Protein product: CASYQGPNSREQYF.